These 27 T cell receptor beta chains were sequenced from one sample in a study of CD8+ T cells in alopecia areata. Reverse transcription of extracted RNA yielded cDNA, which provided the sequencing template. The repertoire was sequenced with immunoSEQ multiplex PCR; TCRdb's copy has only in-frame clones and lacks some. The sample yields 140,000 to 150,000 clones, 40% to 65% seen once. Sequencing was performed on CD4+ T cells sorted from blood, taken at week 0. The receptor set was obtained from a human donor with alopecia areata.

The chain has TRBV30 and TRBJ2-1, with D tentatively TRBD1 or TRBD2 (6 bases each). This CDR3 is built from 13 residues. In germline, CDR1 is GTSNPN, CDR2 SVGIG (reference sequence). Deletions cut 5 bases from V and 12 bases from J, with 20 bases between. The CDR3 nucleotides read TGTGCCTGGGGGGGGCAGTCCGGGCGTAGGCAGTTCTTC. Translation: CAWGGQSGRRQFF. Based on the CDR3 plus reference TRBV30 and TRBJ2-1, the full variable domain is SQTIHQWPATLVQPVGSPLSLECTVEGTSNPNLYWYRQAAGRGLQLLFYSVGIGQISSEVPQNLSASRPQDRQFILSSKKLLLSDSGFYLCAWGGQSGRRQFFGPGTRLTVL.

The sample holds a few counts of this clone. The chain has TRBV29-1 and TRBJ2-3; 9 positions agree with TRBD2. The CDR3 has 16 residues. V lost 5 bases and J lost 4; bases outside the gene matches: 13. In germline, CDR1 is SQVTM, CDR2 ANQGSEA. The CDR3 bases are TGCAGCGTTAGCGGGGTACTAGCGGGTTCCCCAGATACGCAGTATTTT. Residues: CSVSGVLAGSPDTQYF.

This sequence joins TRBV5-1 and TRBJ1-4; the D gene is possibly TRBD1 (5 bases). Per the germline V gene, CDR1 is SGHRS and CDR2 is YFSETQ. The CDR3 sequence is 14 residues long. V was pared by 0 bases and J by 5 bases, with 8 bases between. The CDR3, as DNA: TGCGCCAGCAGCTTGGGACGACAGAATGAAAAACTGTTTTTT. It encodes CASSLGRQNEKLFF.

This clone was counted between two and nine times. The CDR3 protein is CASAGPSPGAKNIQYF. The CDR3 nucleotides read TGTGCCAGCGCAGGTCCCTCGCCTGGGGCCAAAAACATTCAGTACTTC. This chain joins TRBV27 and TRBJ2-4; the D is unclear. Germline V CDR1 and CDR2: MNHEY, SMNVEV (reference sequence). The V and J ends lost 8 bases and 1 base respectively, with 18 bases between them. CDR3 length: 16 amino acids.

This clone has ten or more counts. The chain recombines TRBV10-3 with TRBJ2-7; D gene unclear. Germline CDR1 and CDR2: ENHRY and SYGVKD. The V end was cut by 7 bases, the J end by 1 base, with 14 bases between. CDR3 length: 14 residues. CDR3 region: CAITSTRSSYEQYF. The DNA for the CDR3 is TGTGCCATCACCTCGACAAGGAGTTCCTACGAGCAGTACTTC.

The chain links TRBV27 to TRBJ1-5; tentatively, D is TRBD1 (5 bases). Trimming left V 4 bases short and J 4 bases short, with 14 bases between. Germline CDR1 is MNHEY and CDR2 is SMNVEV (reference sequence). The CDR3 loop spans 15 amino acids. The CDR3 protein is CASSSLGWGNQPQHF. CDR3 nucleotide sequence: TGTGCCAGCAGTTCACTGGGGTGGGGGAATCAGCCCCAGCATTTT.

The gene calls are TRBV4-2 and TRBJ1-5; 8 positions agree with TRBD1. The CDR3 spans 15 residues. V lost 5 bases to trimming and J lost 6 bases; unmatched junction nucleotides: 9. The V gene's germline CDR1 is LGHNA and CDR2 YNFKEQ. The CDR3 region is CASSSARGLGQPQHF. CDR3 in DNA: TGTGCCAGCAGCTCGGCCAGGGGGCTGGGTCAGCCCCAGCATTTT.

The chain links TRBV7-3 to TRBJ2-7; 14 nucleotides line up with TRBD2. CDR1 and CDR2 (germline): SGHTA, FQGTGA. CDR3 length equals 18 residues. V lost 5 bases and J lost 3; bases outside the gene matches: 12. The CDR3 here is CASSATRGLAGDFYEQYF. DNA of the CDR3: TGTGCCAGCAGCGCGACCCGGGGACTAGCGGGAGATTTCTACGAGCAGTACTTC.

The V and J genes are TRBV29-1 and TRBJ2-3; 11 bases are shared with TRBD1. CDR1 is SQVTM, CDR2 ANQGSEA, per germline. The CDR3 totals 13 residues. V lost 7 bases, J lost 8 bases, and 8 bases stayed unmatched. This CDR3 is CSASGTGGGTQYF. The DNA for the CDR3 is TGCAGCGCCTCCGGGACAGGGGGGGGTACGCAGTATTTT.

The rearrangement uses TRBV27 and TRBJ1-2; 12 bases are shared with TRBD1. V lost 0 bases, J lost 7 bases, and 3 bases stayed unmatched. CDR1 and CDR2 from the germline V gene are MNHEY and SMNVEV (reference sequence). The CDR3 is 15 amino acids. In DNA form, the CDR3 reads TGTGCCAGCAGTTTATCGGGACAGGGGGCGTTTGGCTACACCTTC. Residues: CASSLSGQGAFGYTF.

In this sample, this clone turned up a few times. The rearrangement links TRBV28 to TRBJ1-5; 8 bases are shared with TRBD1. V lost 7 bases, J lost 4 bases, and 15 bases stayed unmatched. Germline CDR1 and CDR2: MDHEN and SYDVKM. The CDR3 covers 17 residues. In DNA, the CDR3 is TGTGCCAGCATCCCACACGCCCAGGGGGCACCGAATCAGCCCCAGCATTTT. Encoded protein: CASIPHAQGAPNQPQHF.

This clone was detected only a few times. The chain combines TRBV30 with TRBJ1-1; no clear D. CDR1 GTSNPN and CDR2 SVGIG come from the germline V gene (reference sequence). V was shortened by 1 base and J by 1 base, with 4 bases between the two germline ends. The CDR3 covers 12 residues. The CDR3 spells CAWSGQNTEAFF. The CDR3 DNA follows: TGTGCCTGGAGTGGACAGAACACTGAAGCTTTCTTT. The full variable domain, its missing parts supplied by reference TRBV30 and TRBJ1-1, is SQTIHQWPATLVQPVGSPLSLECTVEGTSNPNLYWYRQAAGRGLQLLFYSVGIGQISSEVPQNLSASRPQDRQFILSSKKLLLSDSGFYLCAWSGQNTEAFFGQGTRLTVV.

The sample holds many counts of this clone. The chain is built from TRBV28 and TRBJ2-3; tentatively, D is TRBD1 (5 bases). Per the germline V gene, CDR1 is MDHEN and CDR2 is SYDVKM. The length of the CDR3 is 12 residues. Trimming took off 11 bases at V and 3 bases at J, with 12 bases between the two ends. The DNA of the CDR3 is TGTGCCTCCAGGGCGGTGACAGATACGCAGTATTTT. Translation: CASRAVTDTQYF. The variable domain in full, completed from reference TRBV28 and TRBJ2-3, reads DVKVTQSSRYLVKRTGEKVFLECVQDMDHENMFWYRQDPGLGLRLIYFSYDVKMKEKGDIPEGYSVSREKKERFSLILESASTNQTSMYLCASRAVTDTQYFGPGTRLTVL.

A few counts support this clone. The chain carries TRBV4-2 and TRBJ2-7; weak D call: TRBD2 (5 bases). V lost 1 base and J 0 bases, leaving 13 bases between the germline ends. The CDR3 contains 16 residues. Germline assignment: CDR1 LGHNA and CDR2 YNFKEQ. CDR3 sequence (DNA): TGTGCCAGCAGCCAAGTGGCGGGCGGAAGCTCCTACGAGCAGTACTTC. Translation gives CASSQVAGGSSYEQYF.

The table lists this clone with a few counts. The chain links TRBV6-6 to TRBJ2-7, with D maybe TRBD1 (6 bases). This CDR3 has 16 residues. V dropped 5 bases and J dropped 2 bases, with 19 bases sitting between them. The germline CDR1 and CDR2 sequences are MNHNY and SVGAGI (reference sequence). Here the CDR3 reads CASSTEPTGVPYEQYF. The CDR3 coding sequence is TGTGCCAGCAGTACCGAACCGACAGGCGTTCCCTACGAGCAGTACTTC.

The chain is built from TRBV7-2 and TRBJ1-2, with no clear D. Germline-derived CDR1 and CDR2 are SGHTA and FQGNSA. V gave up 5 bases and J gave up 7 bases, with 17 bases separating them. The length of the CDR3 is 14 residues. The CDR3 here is CASSTGPSLFGYTF. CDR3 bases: TGTGCCAGCAGCACCGGGCCCTCCCTCTTTGGCTACACCTTC.

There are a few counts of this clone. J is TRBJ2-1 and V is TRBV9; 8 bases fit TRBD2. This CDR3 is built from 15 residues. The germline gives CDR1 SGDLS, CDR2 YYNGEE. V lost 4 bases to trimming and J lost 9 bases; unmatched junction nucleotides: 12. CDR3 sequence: CASSPLAREGGEQFF. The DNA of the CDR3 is TGTGCCAGCAGCCCACTAGCCCGGGAGGGGGGTGAGCAGTTCTTC.

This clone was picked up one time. The CDR3 reads CASSSGVPGTEAFF. DNA for the CDR3: TGTGCCAGCAGTTCCGGGGTGCCCGGCACTGAAGCTTTCTTT. The chain joins TRBV27 to TRBJ1-1, with unresolved D. Per germline, CDR1 MNHEY and CDR2 SMNVEV (reference sequence). Deletions cut 4 bases from V and 4 bases from J, with 13 bases between. The CDR3 spans 14 residues.

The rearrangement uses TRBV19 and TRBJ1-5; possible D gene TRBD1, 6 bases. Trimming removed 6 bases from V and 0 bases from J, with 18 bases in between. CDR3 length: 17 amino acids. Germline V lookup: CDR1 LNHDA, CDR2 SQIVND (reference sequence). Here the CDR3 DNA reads TGTGCCAGTAGCCCAGAACAGGGCGGTCTTAGCAATCAGCCCCAGCATTTT. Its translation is CASSPEQGGLSNQPQHF.

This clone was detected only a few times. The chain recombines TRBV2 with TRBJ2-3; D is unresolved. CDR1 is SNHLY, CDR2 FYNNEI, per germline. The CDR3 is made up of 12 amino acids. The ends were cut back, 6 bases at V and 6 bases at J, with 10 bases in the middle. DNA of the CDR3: TGTGCCAGCAGCGATAGCAGGGATACGCAGTATTTT. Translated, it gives CASSDSRDTQYF.

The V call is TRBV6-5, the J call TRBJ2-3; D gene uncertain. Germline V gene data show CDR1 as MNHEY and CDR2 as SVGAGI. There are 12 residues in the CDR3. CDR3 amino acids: CARKRFTDTQYF. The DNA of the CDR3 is TGTGCAAGGAAGCGCTTCACAGATACGCAGTATTTT.

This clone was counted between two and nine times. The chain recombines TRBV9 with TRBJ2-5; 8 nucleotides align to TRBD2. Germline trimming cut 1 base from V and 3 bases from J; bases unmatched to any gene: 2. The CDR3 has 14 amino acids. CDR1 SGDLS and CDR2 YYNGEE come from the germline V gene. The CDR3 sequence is CASSVFSGKETQYF. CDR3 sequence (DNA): TGTGCCAGCAGCGTATTTAGCGGGAAAGAGACCCAGTACTTC.

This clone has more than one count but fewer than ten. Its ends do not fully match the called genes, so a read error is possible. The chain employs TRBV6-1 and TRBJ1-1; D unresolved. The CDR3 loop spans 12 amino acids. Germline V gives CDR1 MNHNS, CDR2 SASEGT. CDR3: CASLAWNFEVIF. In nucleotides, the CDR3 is TGTGCCAGCCTGGCTTGGAATTTTGAAGTAATCTTT.

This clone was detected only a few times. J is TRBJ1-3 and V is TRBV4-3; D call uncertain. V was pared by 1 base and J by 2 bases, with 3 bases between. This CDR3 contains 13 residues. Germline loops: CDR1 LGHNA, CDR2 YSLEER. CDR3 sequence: CASSQVPGNTIYF. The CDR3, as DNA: TGCGCCAGCAGCCAAGTACCTGGAAACACCATATATTTT.

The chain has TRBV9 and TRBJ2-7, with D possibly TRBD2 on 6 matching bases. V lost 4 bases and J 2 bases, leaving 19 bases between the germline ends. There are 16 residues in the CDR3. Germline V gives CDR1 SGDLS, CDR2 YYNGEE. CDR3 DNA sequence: TGTGCCAGCAGCCCAATGGGAGGCGCTGGGGCCTACGAGCAGTACTTC. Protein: CASSPMGGAGAYEQYF. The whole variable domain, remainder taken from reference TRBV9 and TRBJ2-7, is DSGVTQTPKHLITATGQRVTLRCSPRSGDLSVYWYQQSLDQGLQFLIQYYNGEERAKGNILERFSAQQFPDLHSELNLSSLELGDSALYFCASSPMGGAGAYEQYFGPGTRLTVT.

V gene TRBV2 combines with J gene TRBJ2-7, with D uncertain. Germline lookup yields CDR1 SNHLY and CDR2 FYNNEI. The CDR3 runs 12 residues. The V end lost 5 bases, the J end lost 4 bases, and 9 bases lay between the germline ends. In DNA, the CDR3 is TGTGCCAGCAGTCCTACCCTGTACGAGCAGTACTTC. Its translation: CASSPTLYEQYF.

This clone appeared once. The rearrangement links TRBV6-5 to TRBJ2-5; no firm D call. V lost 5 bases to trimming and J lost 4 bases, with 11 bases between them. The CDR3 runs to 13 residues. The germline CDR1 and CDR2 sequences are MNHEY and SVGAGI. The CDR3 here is CASSTRVRETQYF. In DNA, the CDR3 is TGTGCCAGCAGTACCCGGGTTCGAGAGACCCAGTACTTC.